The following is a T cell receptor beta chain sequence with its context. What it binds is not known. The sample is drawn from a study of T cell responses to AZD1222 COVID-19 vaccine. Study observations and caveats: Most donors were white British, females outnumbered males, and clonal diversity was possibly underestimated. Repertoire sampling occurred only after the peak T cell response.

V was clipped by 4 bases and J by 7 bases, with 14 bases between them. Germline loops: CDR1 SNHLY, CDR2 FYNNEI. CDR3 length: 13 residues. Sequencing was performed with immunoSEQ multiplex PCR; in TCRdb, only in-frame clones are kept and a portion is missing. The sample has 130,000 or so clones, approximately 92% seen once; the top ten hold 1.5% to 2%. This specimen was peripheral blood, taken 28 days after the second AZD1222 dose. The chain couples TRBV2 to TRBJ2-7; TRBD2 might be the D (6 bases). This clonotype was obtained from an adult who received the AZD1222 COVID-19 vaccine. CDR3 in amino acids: CASSAEGFGEQYV. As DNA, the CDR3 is TGTGCCAGCAGTGCGGAGGGGTTTGGTGAGCAGTACGTC.